Listed below are T cell receptor beta chains from one sample, sequenced in a study of shared clonotypes between healthy human individuals. Produced via immunoSEQ multiplex PCR; TCRdb's table is partial and in-frame only. In the table there are 2.5 million or so clones, over 85% of which are singletons. Sequencing was performed on naive CD4+ T cells sorted from blood. These receptors all stem from a man aged 18 to 29 in good health. Each CDR3 is given with its conserved first and last residue. A D gene is named only where the DNA matches it firmly. The size field is filled for only some rows; it gives once, few, many or a size class.

v_gene	abundance	d_gene	j_gene	CDR3aa	CDR3nt
TRBV5-6	NA	NA	TRBJ2-7	CASSRNSYEQYF	TGTGCCAGCAGCCGCAACTCGTACGAGCAGTACTTC
TRBV6-1	NA	NA	TRBJ1-5	CASSEESAPQPQHF	TGTGCCAGCAGTGAAGAGTCTGCGCCTCAGCCCCAGCATTTT
TRBV7-9	NA	TRBD2	TRBJ2-1	CASSLRLATYNEQFF	TGTGCCAGCAGCTTAAGACTAGCGACCTACAATGAGCAGTTCTTC
TRBV11-2	NA	TRBD2	TRBJ2-1	CASSLGYASGRGEQFF	TGTGCCAGCAGCTTAGGGTATGCTAGCGGGCGAGGTGAGCAGTTCTTC
TRBV18	NA	TRBD2	TRBJ2-5	CASSPPGGVPETQYF	TGTGCCAGCTCACCGCCGGGGGGGGTCCCAGAGACCCAGTACTTC
TRBV5-4	once	TRBD2	TRBJ2-3	CASSFTSGGVIDTQYF	TGTGCCAGCAGCTTCACTAGCGGGGGGGTTATAGATACGCAGTATTTT
TRBV18	NA	TRBD1	TRBJ1-5	CASSPGQGVNQPQHF	TGTGCCAGCTCACCGGGACAGGGGGTAAATCAGCCCCAGCATTTT
TRBV9	NA	NA	TRBJ2-7	CASSVAWGYEQYF	TGTGCCAGCAGCGTAGCTTGGGGCTACGAGCAGTACTTC
TRBV13	once	NA	TRBJ2-2	CASSLDYGAGELFF	TGTGCCAGCAGCTTAGATTATGGTGCCGGGGAGCTGTTTTTT
TRBV19	NA	NA	TRBJ1-5	CASSIVLQGNQPQHF	TGTGCCAGTAGTATCGTCCTACAGGGCAATCAGCCCCAGCATTTT
TRBV5-1	NA	NA	TRBJ1-4	CASSSDSNEKLFF	TGCGCCAGCAGCTCAGACAGTAATGAAAAACTGTTTTTT
TRBV5-1	NA	TRBD1	TRBJ1-1	CASSPDRAGRGTEAFF	TGCGCCAGCAGCCCCGACAGGGCCGGACGGGGCACTGAAGCTTTCTTT
TRBV7-2	NA	NA	TRBJ1-1	CASSLGGGSTEAFF	TGTGCCAGCAGCCTGGGGGGAGGGAGCACTGAAGCTTTCTTT
TRBV6-6	NA	NA	TRBJ1-5	CASSSRANSNQPQHF	TGTGCCAGCAGTTCGCGCGCCAATAGCAATCAGCCCCAGCATTTT
TRBV6-1	NA	NA	TRBJ1-1	CASSVWENTEAFF	TGTGCCAGCAGTGTTTGGGAGAACACTGAAGCTTTCTTT
TRBV18	NA	TRBD1	TRBJ1-4	CASSAAGGWDEKLFF	TGTGCCAGCTCAGCAGCAGGGGGCTGGGATGAAAAACTGTTTTTT
TRBV7-2	NA	TRBD2	TRBJ2-3	CASRSSGGARDTQYF	TGTGCCAGCAGGTCAAGCGGGGGGGCGCGGGATACGCAGTATTTT
TRBV18	NA	TRBD1	TRBJ1-5	CASSLTDRSHSNQPQHF	TGTGCCAGCTCACTGACGGACAGGTCTCATAGCAATCAGCCCCAGCATTTT
TRBV14	NA	NA	TRBJ1-4	CASSQGVANEKLFF	TGTGCCAGCAGCCAGGGGGTTGCTAATGAAAAACTGTTTTTT
TRBV6-5	NA	NA	TRBJ2-1	CASSYAGLANYNEQFF	TGTGCCAGCAGTTACGCGGGCCTAGCGAACTACAATGAGCAGTTCTTC
TRBV7-2	NA	NA	TRBJ2-7	CASSFLSYEQYF	TGTGCCAGCAGCTTCCTCTCCTACGAGCAGTACTTC
TRBV30	NA	TRBD1	TRBJ2-7	CAWSSGGYEQYF	TGTGCCTGGAGCTCAGGGGGCTACGAGCAGTACTTC
TRBV7-6	NA	NA	TRBJ2-5	CASSPGTSRGAQETQYF	TGTGCCAGCAGCCCCGGGACTTCCAGGGGGGCGCAAGAGACCCAGTACTTC
TRBV18	NA	NA	TRBJ2-1	CASSPGLVYEQFF	TGTGCCAGCTCACCAGGGCTAGTCTATGAGCAGTTCTTC
TRBV7-8	NA	TRBD2	TRBJ2-1	CASSPLAGGPGEQFF	TGTGCCAGCAGCCCTCTAGCGGGGGGGCCCGGTGAGCAGTTCTTC
TRBV6-6	NA	TRBD1	TRBJ2-7	CASSVTSQGPSYEQYF	TGTGCCAGCAGCGTTACTTCACAGGGGCCTTCCTACGAGCAGTACTTC
TRBV7-2	NA	NA	TRBJ1-6	CASSPGRYPPLHF	TGTGCCAGCAGCCCAGGCCGATACCCACCCCTCCACTTT
TRBV2	NA	NA	TRBJ1-4	CASIPGPGSEKLFF	TGTGCCAGTATCCCCGGGCCCGGATCAGAAAAACTGTTTTTT
TRBV4-1	NA	NA	TRBJ2-1	CASSRRREFSYNEQFF	TGCGCCAGCAGCCGCCGAAGGGAGTTCTCCTACAATGAGCAGTTCTTC
TRBV7-3	NA	NA	TRBJ1-5	CASSLTGSSNQPQHF	TGTGCCAGCAGCTTAACTGGGTCGAGCAATCAGCCCCAGCATTTT
TRBV28	NA	TRBD1	TRBJ1-3	CASSLLPGTGVSGNTIYF	TGTGCCAGCAGTTTATTGCCCGGGACAGGGGTGAGCGGAAACACCATATATTTT
TRBV7-2	NA	NA	TRBJ1-2	CASSLDWGVGYGYTF	TGTGCCAGCAGCTTAGATTGGGGAGTTGGCTATGGCTACACCTTC
TRBV7-2	NA	NA	TRBJ2-2	CASSLVSRQGTNTGELFF	TGTGCCAGCAGCTTAGTGAGCAGGCAGGGGACGAACACCGGGGAGCTGTTTTTT
TRBV11-3	NA	TRBD2	TRBJ2-5	CAGGDCSQETQYF	TGTGCCGGGGGGGACTGTTCCCAAGAGACCCAGTACTTC
TRBV28	few	NA	TRBJ2-1	CASSARYNEQFF	TGTGCCAGCAGTGCCAGGTACAATGAGCAGTTCTTC
TRBV4-3	NA	NA	TRBJ2-7	CASGRMAGNSYEQYF	TGCGCCAGCGGGCGTATGGCGGGAAACTCCTACGAGCAGTACTTC
TRBV5-1	NA	NA	TRBJ2-3	CASSLSPSPDTQYF	TGCGCCAGCAGCTTGAGTCCCTCACCAGATACGCAGTATTTT
TRBV28	NA	NA	TRBJ1-4	CASSLRSHEKLFF	TGTGCCAGCAGTTTGAGAAGCCATGAAAAACTGTTTTTT
TRBV6-5	NA	TRBD1	TRBJ1-3	CASSETGTGNTIYF	TGTGCCAGCAGTGAGACAGGGACTGGAAACACCATATATTTT
TRBV11-2	NA	TRBD1	TRBJ1-1	CASSPGQGAFNTEAFF	TGTGCCAGCAGCCCGGGACAGGGGGCGTTTAACACTGAAGCTTTCTTT
TRBV10-2	NA	TRBD1	TRBJ1-2	CASSRGQGGQGGYTF	TGCGCCAGCAGCCGCGGACAGGGAGGCCAAGGGGGCTACACCTTC
TRBV19	NA	TRBD1	TRBJ1-5	CASSQSTGQGNGEPQHF	TGTGCCAGTAGTCAAAGTACAGGACAGGGTAACGGTGAGCCCCAGCATTTT
TRBV11-3	NA	NA	TRBJ2-3	CASSPGERSTDTQYF	TGTGCCAGCAGCCCCGGGGAGCGGAGCACAGATACGCAGTATTTT
TRBV6-1	few	TRBD1	TRBJ1-5	CASSGTGGGKQPQHF	TGTGCCAGCAGTGGGACAGGGGGCGGAAAACAGCCCCAGCATTTT
TRBV7-9	NA	TRBD2	TRBJ2-3	CASSLGLAGGTDTQYF	TGTGCCAGCAGCTTAGGACTAGCGGGAGGGACAGATACGCAGTATTTT
TRBV6-6	NA	TRBD1	TRBJ1-5	CASKGQLPYSNQPQHF	TGTGCCAGCAAGGGACAGCTTCCATATAGCAATCAGCCCCAGCATTTT
TRBV30	NA	NA	TRBJ2-7	CAWSGVLDYEQYF	TGTGCCTGGAGTGGTGTACTGGACTACGAGCAGTACTTC